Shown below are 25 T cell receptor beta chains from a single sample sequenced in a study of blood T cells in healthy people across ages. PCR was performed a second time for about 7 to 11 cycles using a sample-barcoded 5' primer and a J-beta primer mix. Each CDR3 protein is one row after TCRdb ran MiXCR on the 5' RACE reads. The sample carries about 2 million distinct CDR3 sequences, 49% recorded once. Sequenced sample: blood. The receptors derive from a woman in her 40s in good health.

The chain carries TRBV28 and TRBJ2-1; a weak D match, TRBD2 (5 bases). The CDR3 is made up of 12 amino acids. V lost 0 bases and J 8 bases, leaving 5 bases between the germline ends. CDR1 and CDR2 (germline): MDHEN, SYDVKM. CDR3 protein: CASSLWRDEQFF. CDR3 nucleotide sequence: TGTGCCAGCAGTTTATGGCGGGATGAGCAGTTCTTC.

CDR3 loop: CSARDRAGLKEKLFF. The CDR3 DNA sequence: TGCAGTGCTAGAGATCGGGCAGGGCTCAAAGAAAAACTGTTTTTT. J is TRBJ1-4 and V is TRBV20-1; tentative D call: TRBD1 (5 bases). This CDR3 spans 15 amino acids. The germline V gene has CDR1 DFQATT and CDR2 SNEGSKA (reference sequence). Trimming cost V 0 bases and J 8 bases, with 16 bases left between them.

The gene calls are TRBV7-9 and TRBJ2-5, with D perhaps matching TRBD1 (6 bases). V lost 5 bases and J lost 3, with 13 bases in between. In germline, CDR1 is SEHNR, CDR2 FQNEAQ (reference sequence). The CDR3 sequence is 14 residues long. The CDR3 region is CASSPGAYKETQYF. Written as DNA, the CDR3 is TGTGCCAGCAGCCCAGGGGCTTATAAAGAGACCCAGTACTTC.

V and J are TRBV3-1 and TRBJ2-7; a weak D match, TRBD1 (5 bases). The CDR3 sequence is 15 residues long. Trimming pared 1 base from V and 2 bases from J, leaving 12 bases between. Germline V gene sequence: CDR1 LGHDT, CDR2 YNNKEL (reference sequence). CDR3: CASSQGWQGAYEQYF. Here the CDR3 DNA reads TGTGCCAGCAGCCAAGGTTGGCAGGGTGCCTACGAGCAGTACTTC.

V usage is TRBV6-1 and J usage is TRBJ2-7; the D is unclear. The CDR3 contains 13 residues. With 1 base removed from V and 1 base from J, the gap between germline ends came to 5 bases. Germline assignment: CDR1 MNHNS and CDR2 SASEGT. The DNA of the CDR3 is TGTGCCAGCAGTGAAGTCCGTTCCTACGAGCAGTACTTC. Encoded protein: CASSEVRSYEQYF.

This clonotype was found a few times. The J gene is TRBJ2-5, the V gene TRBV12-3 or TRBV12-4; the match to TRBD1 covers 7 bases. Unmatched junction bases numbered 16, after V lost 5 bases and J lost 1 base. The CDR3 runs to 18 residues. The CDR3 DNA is TGTGCCAGCAGTAACAACAGGGGACCCGTACTATTCCAAGAGACCCAGTACTTC. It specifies CASSNNRGPVLFQETQYF.

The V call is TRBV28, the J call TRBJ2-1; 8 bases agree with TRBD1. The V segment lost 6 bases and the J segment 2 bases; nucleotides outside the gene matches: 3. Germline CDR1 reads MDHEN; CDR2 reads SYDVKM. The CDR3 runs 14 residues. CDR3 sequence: CASRLDRAYNEQFF. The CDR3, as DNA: TGTGCCAGCAGGCTGGACAGGGCCTACAATGAGCAGTTCTTC.

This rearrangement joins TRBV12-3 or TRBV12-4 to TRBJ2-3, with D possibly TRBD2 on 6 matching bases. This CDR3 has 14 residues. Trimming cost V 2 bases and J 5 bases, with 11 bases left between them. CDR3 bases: TGTGCCAGCAGTTTAAGATCGGGGGTAGATACGCAGTATTTT. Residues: CASSLRSGVDTQYF.

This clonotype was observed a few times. Written as DNA, the CDR3 is TGTGCCAGCAGTTTATCGGACTGGGAGACCCAGTACTTC. Translating gives CASSLSDWETQYF. This chain connects TRBV27 to TRBJ2-5; perhaps TRBD2 as D (5 bases). V was shortened by 0 bases and J by 5 bases, with 7 bases between the two germline ends. CDR1 and CDR2 from the germline V gene are MNHEY and SMNVEV (reference sequence). The CDR3 loop spans 13 amino acids.

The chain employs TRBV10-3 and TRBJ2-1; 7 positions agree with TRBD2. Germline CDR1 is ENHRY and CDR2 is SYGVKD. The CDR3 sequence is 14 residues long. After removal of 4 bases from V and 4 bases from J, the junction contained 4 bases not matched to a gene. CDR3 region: CAISVTSRYNEQFF. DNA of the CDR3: TGTGCCATCAGTGTGACTAGCAGGTACAATGAGCAGTTCTTC.

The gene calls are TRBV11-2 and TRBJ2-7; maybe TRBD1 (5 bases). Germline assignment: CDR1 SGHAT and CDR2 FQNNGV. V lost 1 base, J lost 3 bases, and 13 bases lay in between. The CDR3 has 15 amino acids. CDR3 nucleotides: TGTGCCAGCAGCTTAGGGACAACTCTTTTCTACGAGCAGTACTTC. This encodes CASSLGTTLFYEQYF.

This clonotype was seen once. DNA of the CDR3: TGTGCCAGCAGCGTCACCTTTAAGTACCAAGAGACCCAGTACTTC. It specifies CASSVTFKYQETQYF. V usage is TRBV11-2 and J usage is TRBJ2-5; D is uncertain. The CDR3 is 15 amino acids. CDR1 and CDR2 from the germline V gene are SGHAT and FQNNGV. V was pared by 5 bases and J by 0 bases, with 13 bases between.

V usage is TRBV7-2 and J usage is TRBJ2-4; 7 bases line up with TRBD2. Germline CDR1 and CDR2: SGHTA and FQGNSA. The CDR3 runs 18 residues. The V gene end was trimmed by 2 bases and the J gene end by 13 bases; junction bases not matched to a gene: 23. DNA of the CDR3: TGTGCCAGCAGCTTATACCCCACCGGGAGGTCTGGGTCCTACGTGCAGTACTTC. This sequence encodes CASSLYPTGRSGSYVQYF.

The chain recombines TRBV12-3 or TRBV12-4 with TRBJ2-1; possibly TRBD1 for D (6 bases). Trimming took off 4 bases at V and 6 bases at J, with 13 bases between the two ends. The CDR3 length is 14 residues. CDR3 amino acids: CASSSQGRGNEQFF. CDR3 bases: TGTGCCAGCAGTTCGCAGGGGAGAGGCAATGAGCAGTTCTTC.

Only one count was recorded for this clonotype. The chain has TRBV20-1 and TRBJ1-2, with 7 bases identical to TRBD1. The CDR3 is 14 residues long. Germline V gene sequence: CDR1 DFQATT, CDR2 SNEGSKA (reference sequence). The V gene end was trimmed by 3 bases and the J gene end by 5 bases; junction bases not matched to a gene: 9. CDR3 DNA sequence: TGCAGTGCTAGGGAATACAGGGGACGGTATGGCTACACCTTC. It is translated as CSAREYRGRYGYTF.

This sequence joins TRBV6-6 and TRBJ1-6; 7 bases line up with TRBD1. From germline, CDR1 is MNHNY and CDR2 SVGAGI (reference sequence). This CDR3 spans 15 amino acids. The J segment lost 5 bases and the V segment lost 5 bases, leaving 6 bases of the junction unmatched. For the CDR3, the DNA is TGTGCCAGCAGTAACCGGGACAGTCATAATTCACCCCTCCACTTT. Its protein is CASSNRDSHNSPLHF.

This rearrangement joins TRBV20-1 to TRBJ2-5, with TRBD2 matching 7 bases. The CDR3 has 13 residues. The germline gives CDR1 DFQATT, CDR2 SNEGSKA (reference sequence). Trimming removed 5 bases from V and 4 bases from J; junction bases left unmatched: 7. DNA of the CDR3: TGCAGTGCTCCCCTTCCGGGGGGAGAGACCCAGTACTTC. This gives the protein CSAPLPGGETQYF.

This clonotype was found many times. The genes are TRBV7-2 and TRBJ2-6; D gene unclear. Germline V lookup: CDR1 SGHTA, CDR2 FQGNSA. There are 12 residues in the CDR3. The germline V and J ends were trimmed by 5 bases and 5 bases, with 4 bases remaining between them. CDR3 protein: CASSLRANVLTF. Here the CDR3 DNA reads TGTGCCAGCAGCCTTAGGGCCAACGTCCTGACTTTC.

The CDR3 bases are TGTGCCATCAGTGATCCGGGACGGGAAAACACTGAAGCTTTCTTT. The encoded protein is CAISDPGRENTEAFF. This chain uses TRBV10-3 with TRBJ1-1, with D tentatively TRBD1 (5 bases). CDR1 and CDR2 from the germline V gene are ENHRY and SYGVKD. Trimming took off 3 bases at V and 2 bases at J, with 13 bases between the two ends. The CDR3 length is 15 residues.

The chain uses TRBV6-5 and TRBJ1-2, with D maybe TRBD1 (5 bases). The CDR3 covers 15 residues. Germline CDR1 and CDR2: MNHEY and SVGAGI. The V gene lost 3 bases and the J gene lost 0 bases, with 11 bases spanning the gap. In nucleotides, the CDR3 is TGTGCCAGCAGTTATTGGGGCACGCCTAACTATGGCTACACCTTC. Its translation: CASSYWGTPNYGYTF.

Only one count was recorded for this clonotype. CDR3 DNA: TGTGCCACCAGCAAAGGGGACTCCGAAAGGCGTGAGCAGTTCTTC. This sequence encodes CATSKGDSERREQFF. This sequence joins TRBV15 and TRBJ2-1; D may be TRBD2 (6 bases). Germline assignment: CDR1 LNHNV and CDR2 YYDKDF (reference sequence). The CDR3 is 15 amino acids. V was cut by 4 bases and J by 9 bases, with 19 bases left in between.

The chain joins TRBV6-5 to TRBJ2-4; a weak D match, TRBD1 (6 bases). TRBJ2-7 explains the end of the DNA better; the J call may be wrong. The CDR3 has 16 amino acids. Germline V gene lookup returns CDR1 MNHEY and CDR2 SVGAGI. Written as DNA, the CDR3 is TGTGCCAGCAGTTACTCTGTACAGGGTCGATCCTACGAGCAGTACTTC. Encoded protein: CASSYSVQGRSYEQYF.

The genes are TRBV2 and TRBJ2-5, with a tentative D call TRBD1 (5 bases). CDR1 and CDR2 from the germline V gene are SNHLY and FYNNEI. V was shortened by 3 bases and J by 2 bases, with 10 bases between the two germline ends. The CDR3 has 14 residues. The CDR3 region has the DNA TGTGCCAGCAGTGAGCGACAGAGACAAGAGACCCAGTACTTC. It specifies CASSERQRQETQYF.

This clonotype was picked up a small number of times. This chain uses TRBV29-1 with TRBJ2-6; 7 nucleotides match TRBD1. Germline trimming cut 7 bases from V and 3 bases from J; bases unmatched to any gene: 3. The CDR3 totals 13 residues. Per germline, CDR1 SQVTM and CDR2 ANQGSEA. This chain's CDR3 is CSAQGVGANVLTF. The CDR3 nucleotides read TGCAGCGCCCAGGGGGTTGGGGCCAACGTCCTGACTTTC.

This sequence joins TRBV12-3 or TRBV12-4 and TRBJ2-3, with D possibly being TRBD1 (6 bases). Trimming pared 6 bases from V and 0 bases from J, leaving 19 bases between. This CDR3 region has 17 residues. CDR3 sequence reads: CASRSLGQRASTDTQYF. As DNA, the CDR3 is TGTGCCAGCAGATCCCTTGGACAGAGAGCTAGCACAGATACGCAGTATTTT.